The 24 T cell receptor beta chains listed next were all sequenced from one sample in a study of cytomegalovirus exposure and HLA in healthy donors. Primers: 60 Vbeta forward and 13 Jbeta reverse. The method was immunoSEQ multiplex PCR; TCRdb's version includes in-frame clones alone and lacks a portion of them. The data show about 180,000 clones, around 77% seen once. Sample: PBMCs. The receptors come from a man in his fifties or sixties in good health and CMV-seronegative.

V usage is TRBV7-6 and J usage is TRBJ2-7; TRBD2 agrees at 10 bases. Trimming took 5 bases from V and 3 from J; bases not matched to a gene: 7. Per the germline V gene, CDR1 is SGHVS and CDR2 is FNYEAQ. CDR3 length: 15 residues. CDR3 nucleotides: TGTGCCAGCAGCAACACGGGACTAGCGAGCTACGAGCAGTACTTC. Its translation is CASSNTGLASYEQYF.

This chain connects TRBV19 to TRBJ1-4, with 10 bases aligning to TRBD1. Trimming cost V 7 bases and J 4 bases; bases outside gene matches: 9. This CDR3 region has 16 residues. Germline V CDR1 and CDR2: LNHDA, SQIVND (reference sequence). CDR3 loop: CASTEDRGRVNEKLFF. CDR3 in DNA: TGTGCCAGTACCGAAGACAGGGGGCGCGTTAATGAAAAACTGTTTTTT.

V gene TRBV18 combines with J gene TRBJ1-4; 7 bases fit TRBD1. Trimming cost V 0 bases and J 0 bases; bases outside gene matches: 4. The CDR3 loop spans 17 amino acids. The germline gives CDR1 KGHSH, CDR2 LQKENI. CDR3 nucleotides: TGTGCCAGCTCACCACCGGGACAGACTGCAACTAATGAAAAACTGTTTTTT. It specifies CASSPPGQTATNEKLFF.

The chain joins TRBV5-1 to TRBJ2-7; 8 bases agree with TRBD1. CDR3 length: 14 residues. Germline lookup yields CDR1 SGHRS and CDR2 YFSETQ. V lost 0 bases to trimming and J lost 5 bases; unmatched junction nucleotides: 4. CDR3 in amino acids: CASSLEDRGDEQYF. CDR3 sequence (DNA): TGCGCCAGCAGCTTGGAAGACAGGGGAGACGAGCAGTACTTC.

This clone was picked up one time. The rearrangement joins TRBV29-1 to TRBJ2-7; a possible D gene is TRBD1 (6 bases). The CDR3 is 13 residues long. Trimming took off 0 bases at V and 6 bases at J, with 12 bases between the two ends. The germline gives CDR1 SQVTM, CDR2 ANQGSEA. CDR3 loop: CSVEESGAGEQYF. The CDR3 bases are TGCAGCGTTGAAGAATCAGGGGCTGGCGAGCAGTACTTC.

The chain has TRBV5-1 and TRBJ1-6, with D uncertain. Germline V gene lookup returns CDR1 SGHRS and CDR2 YFSETQ. V dropped 0 bases and J dropped 7 bases, with 11 bases sitting between them. The CDR3 is made up of 15 amino acids. The CDR3 DNA reads TGCGCCAGCAGCTTGGACAGAGGAGGGAATTCACCCCTCCACTTT. Its translation: CASSLDRGGNSPLHF.

This clone appeared once. The CDR3 spells CASSLGSGSACNEQFF. The CDR3 nucleotides read TGCGCCAGCAGCTTGGGGAGCGGGAGTGCTTGCAATGAGCAGTTCTTC. V usage is TRBV5-1 and J usage is TRBJ2-1; 8 nucleotides match TRBD2. CDR3 length: 16 amino acids. V lost 0 bases, J lost 6 bases, and 8 bases stayed unmatched. CDR1 is SGHRS, CDR2 YFSETQ, per germline.

The chain uses TRBV7-9 and TRBJ2-2; D is unclear. CDR3 size: 15 residues. V was pared by 2 bases and J by 0 bases, with 7 bases between. Germline V gene sequence: CDR1 SEHNR, CDR2 FQNEAQ (reference sequence). The CDR3, as DNA: TGTGCCAGCAGCTTAAAACAGCCGAACACCGGGGAGCTGTTTTTT. Its translation is CASSLKQPNTGELFF.

V usage is TRBV4-2 and J usage is TRBJ2-3, with TRBD1 matching over 8 bases. The germline V gene encodes CDR1 LGHNA and CDR2 YNFKEQ. The CDR3 spans 16 residues. V was pared by 2 bases and J by 5 bases, with 9 bases of the junction left unmatched. The CDR3, as DNA: TGTGCCAGCAGCCAATCAAAGGACAGGGATAGAGATACGCAGTATTTT. Protein: CASSQSKDRDRDTQYF.

The CDR3 DNA reads as TGTGCCAGCAGTTTAAGAAAAACTAGCGGAATTATCTTCTCCTACAATGAGCAGTTCTTC. This codes for CASSLRKTSGIIFSYNEQFF. This chain uses TRBV27 with TRBJ2-1; 8 bases agree with TRBD2. The CDR3 spans 20 residues. Germline V gene lookup returns CDR1 MNHEY and CDR2 SMNVEV (reference sequence). After removal of 2 bases from V and 0 bases from J, the junction contained 15 bases not matched to a gene.

V usage is TRBV30 and J usage is TRBJ1-1, with TRBD1 as a possible D gene (5 bases). The CDR3 covers 14 residues. V was clipped by 3 bases and J by 0 bases, with 11 bases between them. Germline lookup yields CDR1 GTSNPN and CDR2 SVGIG (reference sequence). For the CDR3, the DNA is TGTGCCTGGAGCGGGGGTTACATGAACACTGAAGCTTTCTTT. Translating it yields CAWSGGYMNTEAFF.

This chain links TRBV5-1 with TRBJ2-1; 7 nucleotides align to TRBD1. This CDR3 region has 16 residues. Looked up from germline, CDR1 is SGHRS and CDR2 is YFSETQ. V lost 5 bases, J lost 4 bases, and 12 bases stayed unmatched. The CDR3 is CASRLTGFGEYNEQFF. As DNA, the CDR3 is TGCGCCAGCAGGTTGACAGGGTTTGGAGAATACAATGAGCAGTTCTTC.

The chain employs TRBV9 and TRBJ2-1; D gene unclear. The CDR3 runs 14 residues. The V end lost 2 bases, the J end lost 8 bases, and 14 bases lay between the germline ends. Germline V gene lookup returns CDR1 SGDLS and CDR2 YYNGEE. This chain's CDR3 is CASSVDSSDDEQFF. For the CDR3, the DNA is TGTGCCAGCAGCGTGGATAGCTCCGACGATGAGCAGTTCTTC.

CDR3 residues: CASSHFLQGFTEAFF. In DNA, the CDR3 is TGCGCCAGCAGCCATTTCCTACAGGGGTTCACTGAAGCTTTCTTT. The gene calls are TRBV4-1 and TRBJ1-1, with 7 bases lining up with TRBD1. The CDR3 has 15 amino acids. Germline values: CDR1 MGHRA, CDR2 YSYEKL. The V gene end was trimmed by 3 bases and the J gene end by 4 bases; junction bases not matched to a gene: 8.

This clone was recorded only once. The V gene is TRBV20-1, the J gene TRBJ1-5; D gene ambiguous. CDR3 length equals 11 residues. V was shortened by 4 bases and J by 11 bases, with 12 bases between the two germline ends. The germline V gene encodes CDR1 DFQATT and CDR2 SNEGSKA (reference sequence). The CDR3 protein is CSAMLRDTQHF. The DNA of the CDR3 is TGCAGTGCTATGTTACGGGATACCCAGCATTTT.

This clone has only a few counts. The V and J genes are TRBV18 and TRBJ1-5; D remains unclear. V lost 3 bases and J lost 6, with 12 bases in between. The CDR3 covers 14 residues. The V gene's germline CDR1 is KGHSH and CDR2 LQKENI. The CDR3 spells CASSPSGGSQPQHF. As DNA, the CDR3 is TGTGCCAGCTCACCCTCTGGCGGGTCTCAGCCCCAGCATTTT.

The chain couples TRBV9 to TRBJ1-3; the match to TRBD1 covers 7 bases. The CDR3 totals 15 residues. V was pared by 3 bases and J by 0 bases, with 3 bases of the junction left unmatched. Germline V CDR1 and CDR2: SGDLS, YYNGEE. CDR3 in amino acids: CASSGGQSSGNTIYF. The CDR3 bases are TGTGCCAGCAGCGGGGGACAGAGCTCTGGAAACACCATATATTTT.

This chain uses TRBV7-3 with TRBJ2-6; 9 nucleotides match TRBD1. Germline lookup yields CDR1 SGHTA and CDR2 FQGTGA. The V gene end was trimmed by 4 bases and the J gene end by 2 bases; junction bases not matched to a gene: 3. This CDR3 has 16 amino acids. The CDR3, as DNA: TGTGCCAGCAGCTCCGGGACAGGGCCTGGGGCCAACGTCCTGACTTTC. Protein: CASSSGTGPGANVLTF.

The chain employs TRBV7-6 and TRBJ2-7; TRBD2 aligns across 15 bases. Trimming removed 5 bases from V and 0 bases from J; junction bases left unmatched: 8. The germline V gene has CDR1 SGHVS and CDR2 FNYEAQ. The CDR3 loop spans 18 amino acids. The CDR3 DNA is TGTGCCAGCAGCCCCGGACTAGCGGGGGGGGCGAGCTCCTACGAGCAGTACTTC. It translates to CASSPGLAGGASSYEQYF.

V gene TRBV20-1 combines with J gene TRBJ1-1; TRBD1 agrees at 8 bases. Unmatched junction bases numbered 1, after V lost 3 bases and J lost 7 bases. Germline V gene data show CDR1 as DFQATT and CDR2 as SNEGSKA (reference sequence). The CDR3 runs 11 residues. In DNA form, the CDR3 reads TGCAGTGCTAGGGGGACAGGTGAAGCTTTCTTT. Translation gives CSARGTGEAFF.

This clone was observed a handful of times. J is TRBJ1-4 and V is TRBV28; D may be TRBD1 (5 bases). CDR1 is MDHEN and CDR2 is SYDVKM in the germline V gene. The CDR3 runs to 14 residues. Trimming cost V 3 bases and J 8 bases, with 13 bases left between them. The CDR3 DNA reads as TGTGCCAGCAGTTTTCGGGGGATTCGAGAAAAACTGTTTTTT. This gives the protein CASSFRGIREKLFF. The whole variable domain, remainder taken from reference TRBV28 and TRBJ1-4, is DVKVTQSSRYLVKRTGEKVFLECVQDMDHENMFWYRQDPGLGLRLIYFSYDVKMKEKGDIPEGYSVSREKKERFSLILESASTNQTSMYLCASSFRGIREKLFFGSGTQLSVL.

The rearrangement uses TRBV6-1 and TRBJ1-1, with no clear D. The germline gives CDR1 MNHNS, CDR2 SASEGT. V was clipped by 2 bases and J by 4 bases, with 14 bases between them. The CDR3 loop spans 15 amino acids. In DNA form, the CDR3 reads TGTGCCAGCAGTGAATGGGCTTCGAGGGCCACTGAAGCTTTCTTT. This sequence encodes CASSEWASRATEAFF.

This sequence joins TRBV5-5 and TRBJ2-2; 12 bases map to TRBD2. After removal of 2 bases from V and 0 bases from J, the junction contained 2 bases not matched to a gene. There are 17 residues in the CDR3. The germline V gene has CDR1 SGHKS and CDR2 YYEKEE (reference sequence). CDR3 nucleotides: TGTGCCAGCAGCTTAACTAGCGGGGGGACGAACACCGGGGAGCTGTTTTTT. Translation gives CASSLTSGGTNTGELFF.

V gene TRBV6-5 combines with J gene TRBJ2-7; 7 positions match TRBD1. The CDR3 covers 16 residues. J was trimmed by 1 base and V by 3 bases; bases with no gene match: 9. Per germline, CDR1 MNHEY and CDR2 SVGAGI. The CDR3: CASSYRSGQTSYEQYF. The CDR3 bases are TGTGCCAGCAGTTATCGATCGGGACAGACTTCCTACGAGCAGTACTTC.